This T cell receptor beta chain was sequenced during a study of shared clonotypes between healthy human individuals. Study results and limitations: Estimated richness values were generally larger in naive subsets than in memory subsets.

The germline V gene has CDR1 SGHRS and CDR2 YFSETQ. Trimming removed 6 bases at V and 1 base at J, with 13 bases between. There are 14 residues in the CDR3. TCRdb keeps only in-frame clones here, not all; method: immunoSEQ multiplex PCR. This sample has roughly 2.2 million clones, with over 90% found just once. In regard to this clone: What it recognizes is unknown.

The receptor was derived from a man aged 18 to 30 in good health. Some clones in this sample may be carry-over from other donors' samples. The sample comprised naive CD4+ T cells from PBMCs. Subset given: CD45RA+ positively selected. This chain connects TRBV5-1 to TRBJ1-1; unclear D gene. CDR3 bases: TGCGCCAGCAACAATCCGGTGGGGAACACTGAAGCTTTCTTT. Protein sequence: CASNNPVGNTEAFF.